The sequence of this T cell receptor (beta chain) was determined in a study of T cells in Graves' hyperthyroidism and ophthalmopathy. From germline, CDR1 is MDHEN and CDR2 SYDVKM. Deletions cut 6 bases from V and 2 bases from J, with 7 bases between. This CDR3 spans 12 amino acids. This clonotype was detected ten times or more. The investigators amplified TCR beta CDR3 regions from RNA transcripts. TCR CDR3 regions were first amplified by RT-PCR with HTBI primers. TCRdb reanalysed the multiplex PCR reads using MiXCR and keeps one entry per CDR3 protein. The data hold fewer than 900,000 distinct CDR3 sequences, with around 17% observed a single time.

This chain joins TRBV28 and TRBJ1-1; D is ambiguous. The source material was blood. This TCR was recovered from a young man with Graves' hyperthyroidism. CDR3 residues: CASRPVNTEAFF. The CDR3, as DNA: TGTGCCAGCAGGCCAGTCAACACTGAAGCTTTCTTT.